These 23 T cell receptor beta chains share one sample of origin, sequenced in a study of blood T cell repertoires in COVID-19. The table came from immunoSEQ multiplex PCR; TCRdb's copy has only in-frame clones and leaves some out. The profile shows under 350,000 clones, 83% of them singletons. Sequenced input: peripheral blood. The receptors stem from a woman in her forties or fifties who had recovered from COVID-19.

The CDR3 loop reads CSVEVQGSSGANVLTF. The CDR3 DNA follows: TGCAGCGTTGAAGTCCAGGGATCCTCTGGGGCCAACGTCCTGACTTTC. This sequence joins TRBV29-1 and TRBJ2-6; maybe TRBD1 (5 bases). This CDR3 is 16 amino acids long. The germline V and J ends were trimmed by 1 base and 0 bases, with 10 bases remaining between them. Germline-derived CDR1 and CDR2 are SQVTM and ANQGSEA.

This clone was detected only once. The chain is built from TRBV6-2 or TRBV6-3 and TRBJ1-2, with 9 positions matching TRBD1. Germline loops: CDR1 MNHEY, CDR2 SVGEGT. The CDR3 contains 13 residues. Unmatched junction bases numbered 9, after V lost 5 bases and J lost 11 bases. This CDR3 is CASSTTGGIRYTF. The CDR3 bases are TGTGCCAGCAGTACGACAGGGGGTATTCGATACACCTTC.

The chain recombines TRBV2 with TRBJ1-1; D ambiguous. V dropped 5 bases and J dropped 1 base, with 17 bases sitting between them. The length of the CDR3 is 16 residues. The germline V gene encodes CDR1 SNHLY and CDR2 FYNNEI. CDR3 amino acids: CASSPIATAENTEAFF. The CDR3 DNA reads as TGTGCCAGCAGTCCGATTGCGACTGCTGAGAACACTGAAGCTTTCTTT. The full variable domain, completed using reference TRBV2 and TRBJ1-1, is EPEVTQTPSHQVTQMGQEVILRCVPISNHLYFYWYRQILGQKVEFLVSFYNNEISEKSEIFDDQFSVERPDGSNFTLKIRSTKLEDSAMYFCASSPIATAENTEAFFGQGTRLTVV.

The chain employs TRBV7-2 and TRBJ2-3, with no clear D. Trimming stripped 2 bases from V and 0 bases from J, with 6 bases between. Germline-derived CDR1 and CDR2 are SGHTA and FQGNSA. This CDR3 contains 14 residues. The CDR3 coding sequence is TGTGCCAGCAGCTTAAGGAGCAGCACAGATACGCAGTATTTT. It translates to CASSLRSSTDTQYF.

This clone was seen more than once but under ten times. V is TRBV21-1 and J is TRBJ1-1. TRBV21-1 is noted as a pseudogene. This CDR3 is built from 14 residues. The CDR3 DNA is TGTGCCAGCAGCAGTTCTCGGGAGAGCACTGAAGCTTTCTTT. Protein: CASSSSRESTEAFF.

The chain couples TRBV29-1 to TRBJ1-6; unclear D gene. Germline CDR1 reads SQVTM; CDR2 reads ANQGSEA. CDR3 length equals 13 residues. Trimming stripped 6 bases from V and 4 bases from J, with 10 bases between. The CDR3 reads CSVATSYNSPLHF. The CDR3 DNA reads as TGCAGCGTCGCGACTTCATATAATTCACCCCTCCACTTT.

The CDR3 loop reads CASSPPLTAYGNTIYF. CDR3 coding DNA: TGTGCCAGCTCACCACCGTTGACAGCCTATGGAAACACCATATATTTT. The chain couples TRBV18 to TRBJ1-3; D possibly corresponds to TRBD1 (5 bases). The germline V and J ends were trimmed by 0 bases and 3 bases, with 12 bases remaining between them. There are 16 residues in the CDR3. Germline lookup yields CDR1 KGHSH and CDR2 LQKENI.

V is TRBV6-1 and J is TRBJ1-6; D is ambiguous. The CDR3 covers 13 residues. Trimming shortened V by 3 bases and J by 6 bases, and 6 bases separated the two germline ends. Germline assignment: CDR1 MNHNS and CDR2 SASEGT. The CDR3 region has the DNA TGTGCCAGCAGTGACCAGGCTAATTCACCCCTCCACTTT. The encoded protein is CASSDQANSPLHF.

The chain joins TRBV28 to TRBJ2-1, with a tentative D call TRBD2 (6 bases). The CDR3 is 15 amino acids. Germline-derived CDR1 and CDR2 are MDHEN and SYDVKM. V was cut by 6 bases and J by 5 bases, with 17 bases left in between. DNA for the CDR3: TGTGCCAGCAGCCCCAACGGGGGTCGACACAATGAGCAGTTCTTC. Translating it yields CASSPNGGRHNEQFF.

The V gene is TRBV4-3, the J gene TRBJ2-1; weak D call: TRBD2 (5 bases). V dropped 0 bases and J dropped 7 bases, with 10 bases sitting between them. Germline CDR1 LGHNA, CDR2 YSLEER. The CDR3 loop spans 14 amino acids. This CDR3 reads CASSQEYRGNEQFF. CDR3 coding DNA: TGCGCCAGCAGCCAAGAGTACCGGGGAAATGAGCAGTTCTTC.

The chain uses TRBV7-2 and TRBJ2-7, with D perhaps matching TRBD1 (5 bases). The germline V and J ends were trimmed by 0 bases and 6 bases, with 15 bases remaining between them. CDR3 size: 15 residues. Germline assignment: CDR1 SGHTA and CDR2 FQGNSA. Written as DNA, the CDR3 is TGTGCCAGCAGCTTAGCGGGGCAGGGTGCGGTCGAGCAGTACTTC. Encoded protein: CASSLAGQGAVEQYF.

The rearrangement links TRBV6-5 to TRBJ2-7; TRBD1 agrees at 7 bases. V shed 6 bases, J shed 5 bases, and the junction held 4 bases outside the gene matches. Germline V lookup: CDR1 MNHEY, CDR2 SVGAGI. The CDR3 totals 12 residues. As DNA, the CDR3 is TGTGCCAGCAGCCCGACAGGGAACGAGCAGTACTTC. This sequence encodes CASSPTGNEQYF.

The chain uses TRBV19 and TRBJ1-1; a possible D gene is TRBD1 (5 bases). CDR3 length equals 12 residues. Trimming removed 5 bases at V and 4 bases at J, with 8 bases between. Germline V gene sequence: CDR1 LNHDA, CDR2 SQIVND (reference sequence). The CDR3 DNA reads as TGTGCCAGTAGTTCGCAGGGCACTGAAGCTTTCTTT. This sequence encodes CASSSQGTEAFF.

The chain recombines TRBV7-2 with TRBJ2-1, with D tentatively TRBD2 (5 bases). Germline CDR1 and CDR2: SGHTA and FQGNSA. The CDR3 is 14 residues long. Trimming cost V 6 bases and J 5 bases, with 14 bases left between them. CDR3 bases: TGTGCCAGCAGGGGTTCTAGCCTTAACAATGAGCAGTTCTTC. Translating gives CASRGSSLNNEQFF.

The chain uses TRBV24-1 and TRBJ2-7, with 8 bases lining up with TRBD2. Germline V gene sequence: CDR1 KGHDR, CDR2 SFDVKD. The CDR3 contains 13 residues. V was clipped by 6 bases and J by 0 bases; unmatched bases: 0. The CDR3 reads CATSRGGSYEQYF. As DNA, the CDR3 is TGTGCCACCAGTCGGGGGGGCTCCTACGAGCAGTACTTC.

This clone has just one count. The chain uses TRBV5-6 and TRBJ2-7; tentatively, D is TRBD1 (6 bases). Trimming stripped 3 bases from V and 6 bases from J, with 13 bases between. The germline V gene has CDR1 SGHDT and CDR2 YYEEEE. This CDR3 has 13 residues. The CDR3 nucleotides are TGTGCCAGCAGCTGGGACCAGGGGTTCGAGCAGTACTTC. It specifies CASSWDQGFEQYF.

The chain combines TRBV6-1 with TRBJ2-5, with D perhaps TRBD2 (6 bases). The CDR3 consists of 18 residues. Germline CDR1 and CDR2: MNHNS and SASEGT. Trimming left V 0 bases short and J 5 bases short, with 22 bases between. The CDR3 here is CASSEASVASGSWETQYF. The CDR3 bases are TGTGCCAGCAGTGAAGCAAGTGTGGCATCCGGGAGCTGGGAGACCCAGTACTTC.

The gene calls are TRBV13 and TRBJ2-7; 10 positions match TRBD1. The length of the CDR3 is 16 residues. Germline CDR1 PRHDT, CDR2 FYEKMQ (reference sequence). With 5 bases clipped from V and 3 bases from J, the junction kept 10 bases outside the gene matches. Here the CDR3 DNA reads TGTGCCAGCAGCGAACGACAGGGGGCAAAAAGCTACGAGCAGTACTTC. Encoded protein: CASSERQGAKSYEQYF.

This clone was recorded only once. J is TRBJ1-2 and V is TRBV5-6; a possible D gene is TRBD1 (6 bases). The CDR3 is 15 residues long. Trimming took off 4 bases at V and 4 bases at J, with 17 bases between the two ends. The germline V gene has CDR1 SGHDT and CDR2 YYEEEE. Here the CDR3 DNA reads TGTGCCAGCAGCCTGGGCTCCTTAGGGGGCTATGGCTACACCTTC. It yields the protein CASSLGSLGGYGYTF.

This sequence joins TRBV18 and TRBJ2-1; the match to TRBD1 covers 9 bases. CDR1 is KGHSH and CDR2 is LQKENI in the germline V gene. This CDR3 has 16 residues. V lost 2 bases, J lost 4 bases, and 6 bases stayed unmatched. The CDR3 loop is CASSPFDGTGYNEQFF. CDR3 nucleotides: TGTGCCAGCTCACCATTTGACGGGACAGGGTACAATGAGCAGTTCTTC.

The gene calls are TRBV7-3 and TRBJ2-3; possible D gene TRBD1, 5 bases. Trimming took 5 bases from V and 2 from J, leaving 17 bases between them. The CDR3 is made up of 16 amino acids. Germline V lookup: CDR1 SGHTA, CDR2 FQGTGA. The CDR3 loop reads CASSPPATASTDTQYF. CDR3 sequence (DNA): TGTGCCAGCAGCCCCCCAGCGACAGCATCCACAGATACGCAGTATTTT.

V is TRBV7-3 and J is TRBJ1-6, with D unclear. The CDR3 is 11 amino acids. V gave up 4 bases and J gave up 14 bases, with 9 bases separating them. The germline gives CDR1 SGHTA, CDR2 FQGTGA. In DNA form, the CDR3 reads TGTGCCAGCAGCTCTGCAGAAACCCTCCACTTT. It encodes CASSSAETLHF.

The chain employs TRBV15 and TRBJ1-5; a weak D match, TRBD1 (6 bases). The CDR3 length is 15 residues. V lost 0 bases and J lost 10, with 16 bases in between. Germline lookup yields CDR1 LNHNV and CDR2 YYDKDF (reference sequence). CDR3 DNA sequence: TGTGCCACCAGCAGAGAGGCCGAAGGGGGGGCACCCCAGCATTTT. The encoded protein is CATSREAEGGAPQHF.